Below are 25 T cell receptor beta chains sequenced from a single sample in a study of Tregs in tolerant kidney transplant recipients. Profiled with immunoSEQ multiplex PCR; TCRdb holds only in-frame clones, not every one. The sample shows about 18,000 clones, 75% to 85% of them seen only once. The sample was Tregs from blood. These receptors originate from a human donor in good health.

The chain joins TRBV6-1 to TRBJ1-5; the match to TRBD1 covers 7 bases. V gave up 6 bases and J gave up 1 base; unmatched junction bases: 3. The germline gives CDR1 MNHNS, CDR2 SASEGT. This CDR3 spans 14 amino acids. CDR3 bases: TGTGCCAGCAGGCAGGGACAGAGCAATCAGCCCCAGCATTTT. Amino acids: CASRQGQSNQPQHF.

The chain has TRBV7-2 and TRBJ2-2; weak D call: TRBD2 (5 bases). V was trimmed by 1 base and J by 1 base, leaving 10 bases between them. The CDR3 has 16 residues. CDR1 and CDR2 from the germline V gene are SGHTA and FQGNSA. The CDR3 protein is CASSLVAGLNTGELFF. The DNA of the CDR3 is TGTGCCAGCAGCTTAGTGGCGGGTTTGAACACCGGGGAGCTGTTTTTT.

The rearrangement uses TRBV5-4 and TRBJ2-7, with D hard to call. Per the germline V gene, CDR1 is SGHNT and CDR2 is YYREEE (reference sequence). Trimming pared 0 bases from V and 4 bases from J, leaving 8 bases between. CDR3 length: 13 residues. CDR3 amino acids: CASSLDRKYEQYF. The CDR3 DNA is TGTGCCAGCAGCTTGGACAGAAAATACGAGCAGTACTTC.

The chain uses TRBV7-2 and TRBJ2-2; 7 bases are shared with TRBD1. CDR1 is SGHTA and CDR2 is FQGNSA in the germline V gene. This CDR3 spans 17 amino acids. J was trimmed by 4 bases and V by 5 bases; bases with no gene match: 13. CDR3 in amino acids: CASSPLNRGALTGELFF. Here the CDR3 DNA reads TGTGCCAGCAGCCCCTTAAACAGGGGAGCGCTCACCGGGGAGCTGTTTTTT.

This clone was counted only a few times. V and J are TRBV5-1 and TRBJ1-2, with D possibly being TRBD1 (5 bases). CDR3 length: 12 residues. Trimming left V 4 bases short and J 4 bases short, with 8 bases between. Per germline, CDR1 SGHRS and CDR2 YFSETQ. In DNA form, the CDR3 reads TGCGCCAGCAGCCAGGGACCCTATGGCTACACCTTC. This codes for CASSQGPYGYTF.

A single count supports this clone. The chain couples TRBV14 to TRBJ2-7, with 7 bases lining up with TRBD1. The CDR3 is made up of 14 amino acids. Germline assignment: CDR1 SGHDN and CDR2 FVKESK. Losses at the gene ends were 0 bases for V and 4 bases for J; bases not matched to a gene: 3. The CDR3 DNA sequence: TGTGCCAGCAGCCAAGATAGACAGGGTTACGAGCAGTACTTC. This gives the protein CASSQDRQGYEQYF. Using reference TRBV14 and TRBJ2-7 for the parts outside the CDR3, the full variable domain is EAGVTQFPSHSVIEKGQTVTLRCDPISGHDNLYWYRRVMGKEIKFLLHFVKESKQDESGMPNNRFLAERTGGTYSTLKVQPAELEDSGVYFCASSQDRQGYEQYFGPGTRLTVT.

J is TRBJ1-1 and V is TRBV6-6; 8 nucleotides match TRBD1. CDR1 is MNHNY, CDR2 SVGAGI, per germline (reference sequence). This CDR3 is 15 amino acids long. With 5 bases clipped from V and 3 bases from J, the junction kept 8 bases outside the gene matches. CDR3 region: CASSIPGGLHTEAFF. The DNA for the CDR3 is TGTGCCAGCAGTATACCAGGGGGCTTACACACTGAAGCTTTCTTT.

J is TRBJ2-5 and V is TRBV5-1; perhaps D is TRBD1 or TRBD2 (7 bases each). The CDR3 consists of 15 residues. CDR1 and CDR2 (germline): SGHRS, YFSETQ. V was trimmed by 2 bases and J by 2 bases, leaving 13 bases between them. Here the CDR3 reads CASSFRGGQQETQYF. The DNA for the CDR3 is TGCGCCAGCAGCTTTAGGGGGGGACAGCAAGAGACCCAGTACTTC.

The chain employs TRBV10-3 and TRBJ1-1; weak D call: TRBD1 (5 bases). Trimming removed 6 bases from V and 2 bases from J, with 13 bases in between. This CDR3 region has 14 residues. CDR1 is ENHRY, CDR2 SYGVKD, per germline. CDR3 sequence (DNA): TGTGCCATCAGACCCGCCGACAGCAACACTGAAGCTTTCTTT. Its protein is CAIRPADSNTEAFF.

V usage is TRBV19 and J usage is TRBJ2-7; possibly TRBD2 for D (6 bases). The CDR3 spans 15 residues. From germline, CDR1 is LNHDA and CDR2 SQIVND (reference sequence). The ends were cut back, 5 bases at V and 4 bases at J, with 18 bases in the middle. The CDR3 DNA reads TGTGCCAGTAGTTCAACCGGGGGTGTCGGGTACGAGCAGTACTTC. This gives the protein CASSSTGGVGYEQYF.

The chain has TRBV5-4 and TRBJ1-6; D is undetermined. CDR1 SGHNT and CDR2 YYREEE come from the germline V gene (reference sequence). The length of the CDR3 is 15 residues. V shed 4 bases and J shed 0 bases, with 8 bases lying between them. The CDR3 DNA follows: TGTGCCAGCAGCCCTGCCAGCTCCTATAATTCACCCCTCCACTTT. Translation: CASSPASSYNSPLHF.

This clone appeared once. The genes are TRBV27 and TRBJ2-7; D is possibly TRBD1 or TRBD2 (6 bases each). The CDR3 has 13 amino acids. Germline V gene sequence: CDR1 MNHEY, CDR2 SMNVEV (reference sequence). Trimming removed 8 bases from V and 4 bases from J, with 15 bases in between. The CDR3 reads CASRRVGGYEQYF. The CDR3 DNA reads as TGTGCCAGCCGGAGAGTAGGGGGGTACGAGCAGTACTTC.

The V gene is TRBV6-6, the J gene TRBJ2-2; maybe TRBD1 (6 bases). CDR1 is MNHNY, CDR2 SVGAGI, per germline (reference sequence). V lost 10 bases to trimming and J lost 5 bases, with 14 bases between them. This CDR3 has 13 amino acids. For the CDR3, the DNA is TGTGCCACCCAGAACAGGGAAACCGGGGAGCTGTTTTTT. Its translation: CATQNRETGELFF.

The genes are TRBV4-1 and TRBJ1-6, with no clear D. V was clipped by 4 bases and J by 9 bases, with 13 bases between them. The V gene's germline CDR1 is MGHRA and CDR2 YSYEKL. The CDR3 has 14 amino acids. The CDR3, as DNA: TGCGCCAGCAGCCCCGAGCAGGCGGGTTCACCCCTCCACTTT. Its translation: CASSPEQAGSPLHF.

The chain combines TRBV5-3 with TRBJ2-1; 8 nucleotides align to TRBD2. TRBV5-3 is an ORF for which the function is uncertain. CDR3 length equals 16 residues. V trimming: 4 bases; J trimming: 4 bases; junction bases outside the gene matches: 10. The CDR3 nucleotides read TGTGCCAGAAGCACGGTCAGGCGCGGGGGGTACAATGAGCAGTTCTTC. Translated, it gives CARSTVRRGGYNEQFF.

The chain recombines TRBV7-2 with TRBJ2-7; D tentatively reads TRBD1 or TRBD2 (5 bases each). In germline, CDR1 is SGHTA, CDR2 FQGNSA. V lost 5 bases to trimming and J lost 2 bases, with 19 bases between them. This CDR3 contains 16 residues. The CDR3 bases are TGTGCCAGCAGCCTAGGACACGGGGTAGGTCCCTACGAGCAGTACTTC. Amino acids: CASSLGHGVGPYEQYF.

The V gene is TRBV28, the J gene TRBJ1-1; 11 bases fit TRBD1. The junction had 14 bases not matched to a gene; V was cut back by 5 bases and J by 3 bases. CDR1 MDHEN and CDR2 SYDVKM come from the germline V gene. There are 18 residues in the CDR3. The CDR3 spells CASSDWTGGILRDTEAFF. CDR3 DNA: TGTGCCAGCAGTGACTGGACAGGGGGCATTTTAAGGGACACTGAAGCTTTCTTT.

This chain uses TRBV5-1 with TRBJ2-3, with TRBD1 matching over 9 bases. The CDR3 runs 14 residues. The trim removed 4 bases at V and 3 bases at J, leaving 3 bases unmatched. Germline-derived CDR1 and CDR2 are SGHRS and YFSETQ. This CDR3 is CASSDRGGTDTQYF. The CDR3 nucleotides read TGCGCCAGCAGCGACAGGGGGGGAACAGATACGCAGTATTTT.

This clone was seen just once. The rearrangement links TRBV5-1 to TRBJ1-4; D perhaps matches TRBD1 (5 bases). The CDR3 consists of 15 residues. V was clipped by 4 bases and J by 4 bases, with 14 bases between them. From germline, CDR1 is SGHRS and CDR2 YFSETQ. CDR3 sequence reads: CASSLEGPGNEKLFF. The CDR3 nucleotides are TGCGCCAGCAGCCTGGAGGGGCCAGGTAATGAAAAACTGTTTTTT. Full variable domain (rest looked up from reference TRBV5-1 and TRBJ1-4): KAGVTQTPRYLIKTRGQQVTLSCSPISGHRSVSWYQQTPGQGLQFLFEYFSETQRNKGNFPGRFSGRQFSNSRSEMNVSTLELGDSALYLCASSLEGPGNEKLFFGSGTQLSVL.

The rearrangement links TRBV9 to TRBJ2-6; 8 bases are shared with TRBD2. CDR3 length equals 17 residues. The V and J ends lost 3 bases and 0 bases, in that order; junction bases with no gene match: 5. The V gene's germline CDR1 is SGDLS and CDR2 YYNGEE. The CDR3 is CASSATSGSSGANVLTF. The CDR3 DNA reads as TGTGCCAGCAGCGCTACTAGCGGAAGCTCTGGGGCCAACGTCCTGACTTTC.

This chain joins TRBV9 and TRBJ2-2; D not resolved. Germline V gene sequence: CDR1 SGDLS, CDR2 YYNGEE. V lost 0 bases, J lost 6 bases, and 9 bases lay in between. The CDR3 is made up of 14 amino acids. In nucleotides, the CDR3 is TGTGCCAGCAGCGTAGGGGCGGTCCCCGGGGAGCTGTTTTTT. Protein product: CASSVGAVPGELFF.

This chain connects TRBV10-3 to TRBJ2-3, with TRBD2 identical over 7 bases. Germline CDR1 is ENHRY and CDR2 is SYGVKD. This CDR3 has 15 residues. With V trimmed by 10 bases and J by 2 bases, 12 bases remained unmatched. The CDR3 coding sequence is TGTGCCACGGGGACGGCGGGGGACTACACAGATACGCAGTATTTT. It is translated as CATGTAGDYTDTQYF.

The chain is built from TRBV7-2 and TRBJ2-5; D is perhaps TRBD1 (6 bases). The CDR3 is 14 residues long. V dropped 4 bases and J dropped 1 base, with 10 bases sitting between them. The germline gives CDR1 SGHTA, CDR2 FQGNSA. CDR3 residues: CASSYQGSQETQYF. The CDR3 DNA reads TGTGCCAGCAGCTACCAGGGGTCCCAAGAGACCCAGTACTTC.

The DNA for the CDR3 is TGCGCCAGCAGCCAAGACCCTACAGGGGTGGTCGAAAAACTGTTTTTT. As protein: CASSQDPTGVVEKLFF. The V and J genes are TRBV4-3 and TRBJ1-4; 7 bases fit TRBD1. Germline V CDR1 and CDR2: LGHNA, YSLEER. The V and J ends lost 0 bases and 8 bases, in that order; junction bases with no gene match: 9. The CDR3 has 16 amino acids.

V gene TRBV5-4 combines with J gene TRBJ2-3; no clear D. The germline V gene has CDR1 SGHNT and CDR2 YYREEE (reference sequence). This CDR3 has 13 residues. With 0 bases removed from V and 2 bases from J, the gap between germline ends came to 4 bases. The CDR3 DNA reads TGTGCCAGCAGCTTGGATCTCACAGATACGCAGTATTTT. The encoded protein is CASSLDLTDTQYF.